This TCR beta chain emerged from a study of human T cells and chemical hapten exposure. The wider study: Per-sample TCR yields varied mainly from small pooled library volume differences.

Time point here: patch test 1, 2 weeks after DPC sensitization. Indicated treatment: therapeutic diphenylcyclopropenone sensitization with weekly scalp DPC. Someone pulled total RNA out of unfractionated whole blood. Suited to DPC and affected by alopecia, the donors ranged from 18 to 70 years old. Each cDNA molecule in the library carried unique molecular identifiers. Per the study methods: Between 23,224 and 690,600 TCRs appeared in each sample, and the median stood at about 93,000. TCRdb analysed the RACE reads with MiXCR anew, one entry per CDR3 protein. TCRdb's processing, not the authors', yielded these V and J calls. Of roughly 52,000 distinct CDR3 sequences listed, around 10% are singletons. Sequenced here: whole blood, sampled in connection with sensitization to the hapten diphenylcyclopropenone (DPC). The clonotype was recovered from a woman in her thirties or forties with alopecia areata. Some clones in this sample may be carry-over from other donors' samples.

The DNA for the CDR3 is TGTGCCAGCAGCTTAACGTCAGGGGGAATTCAGTACTTC. Translating it yields CASSLTSGGIQYF. The chain carries TRBV7-3 and TRBJ2-4, with TRBD1 identical over 7 bases. The ends lost 0 bases at V and 10 bases at J; junction bases unmatched: 3. The CDR3 contains 13 residues. The germline V gene encodes CDR1 SGHTA and CDR2 FQGTGA.